Sequencing of this TCR beta chain was carried out in a study of regulatory T cells in long-lasting Graves disease. Time point denoted: newly diagnosed GD, antithyroid drugs for less than 3 months. After RNA was extracted from PBMCs, the TCR library was made from it. This clonotype was seen ten or more times. Sequencing libraries for TCR beta were prepared with iRepertoire HTBI primers and Arm-PCR of CDR3 regions. TCRdb reprocessed the multiplex PCR reads via MiXCR and lists one record per CDR3 protein. The table records some 220,000 distinct CDR3 sequences, approximately 19% of them present only once. This sample was also put to use in a study of T cells in Graves' hyperthyroidism and ophthalmopathy. That report adds: Classification by a 13 V-J model distinguished ophthalmopathy from stable hyperthyroidism.

Sample: peripheral blood mononuclear cells (PBMCs), taken at new diagnosis, from a patient treated with antithyroid drugs. The clonotype was recovered from a woman under 40 with Graves disease.

The CDR3 here is CASSPGTGGDYGYTF. The CDR3 nucleotides read TGTGCCAGCTCACCAGGGACAGGCGGGGACTATGGCTACACCTTC. This sequence joins TRBV18 and TRBJ1-2; 8 bases align to TRBD1. Germline V gene data show CDR1 as KGHSH and CDR2 as LQKENI. V gave up 2 bases and J gave up 3 bases; unmatched junction bases: 5. The CDR3 contains 15 residues. Combining the CDR3 with reference TRBV18 and TRBJ1-2 gives the whole variable domain NAGVMQNPRHLVRRRGQEARLRCSPMKGHSHVYWYRQLPEEGLKFMVYLQKENIIDESGMPKERFSAEFPKEGPSILRIQQVVRGDSAAYFCASSPGTGGDYGYTFGSGTRLTVV.